This paragraph reports one T cell receptor (beta chain). Its antigen is unknown. This CDR3 is 14 amino acids long. Trimming cost V 7 bases and J 2 bases, with 12 bases left between them. The V gene's germline CDR1 is SEHNR and CDR2 FQNEAQ (reference sequence). RNA amounts of 0.5 to 1 ug underwent reverse transcription with random hexamers. TCRdb passed the immunoSEQ multiplex PCR reads through MiXCR, listing each CDR3 protein once. The sample lists roughly 110,000 distinct CDR3 sequences; roughly 95% were seen once. The data stem from a study of CD8 T cells in Susac syndrome. The study, taken as a whole, reports: The relatively small number of individuals in the TCR sequencing and HLA analysis was acknowledged by the study.

The sequenced sample was CD8+ T cells from PBMCs. The chain employs TRBV7-9 and TRBJ1-5; D might be TRBD1 (5 bases). This receptor was taken from a human donor with Susac syndrome. This chain's CDR3 is CASTAPGGNQPQHF. The CDR3 region has the DNA TGTGCCAGCACCGCTCCGGGGGGCAATCAGCCCCAGCATTTT.